This record looks at one TCR beta chain sequence and its context. This sample is part of a study of blood T cell repertoires in COVID-19. The overall study: Some COVID-19 samples were acute and others convalescent; all came from the United States, Italy and Spain.

While infection was still active, Seattle patients were enrolled and then followed longitudinally. The repertoire was sequenced with immunoSEQ multiplex PCR; TCRdb's copy has only in-frame clones and lacks some. The table shows about 170,000 clones, with around 87% occurring only once. This receptor was identified in an elderly woman with COVID-19, enrolled during active disease. The sequenced material came from peripheral blood.

CDR3 in DNA: TGTGCCAGCAGACGCGAGGGACAGACTTCCTATGGCTACACCTTC. The encoded protein is CASRREGQTSYGYTF. This chain connects TRBV6-5 to TRBJ1-2; TRBD1 matches 7 bases. CDR1 and CDR2 from the germline V gene are MNHEY and SVGAGI. CDR3 length equals 15 residues. V shed 6 bases and J 4 bases; nucleotides not matched to a gene: 11.